The present TCR beta chain was sequenced within a study of CD8+ T cells in alopecia areata. Findings and limits, study-wide: Under tofacitinib, numerous expanded lesional clonotypes remained detectable in scalp and blood. Given one nonresponder, whether baseline CD8+ expansion relates to response remains uncertain.

This clone has just one count. The target antigen is unknown. The trim removed 4 bases at V and 4 bases at J, leaving 8 bases unmatched. Germline loops: CDR1 SGHNT, CDR2 YYREEE (reference sequence). The CDR3 consists of 15 residues. As for treatment: oral pan-JAK inhibitor, 5-10 mg twice daily. Obtained from alopecia areata patients were lesional scalp punch biopsies along with peripheral blood. RNA was isolated and reverse transcribed to cDNA, the sequencing template. The table came from immunoSEQ multiplex PCR; TCRdb's copy has only in-frame clones and leaves some out. The sample has around 140,000 clones; roughly nine tenths are singletons.

The TCR originated in a human donor with alopecia areata. The sequencing here drew on CD8+ T cells sorted from blood, taken at week 4, from a patient treated with tofacitinib. The gene calls are TRBV5-4 and TRBJ2-1; 7 bases align to TRBD2. CDR3 DNA sequence: TGTGCCAGCAGCGGACCGGGACTAACATACAATGAGCAGTTCTTC. Protein product: CASSGPGLTYNEQFF. The full variable domain, with the rest looked up from reference TRBV5-4 and TRBJ2-1, is ETGVTQSPTHLIKTRGQQVTLRCSSQSGHNTVSWYQQALGQGPQFIFQYYREEENGRGNFPPRFSGLQFPNYSSELNVNALELDDSALYLCASSGPGLTYNEQFFGPGTRLTVL.